What follows is one T cell receptor beta chain and its context. Data came from immunoSEQ multiplex PCR; TCRdb stores just in-frame clones and leaves some out. The sample has about 140,000 clones, approximately 84% seen once. The sample belongs to a study of blood T cell repertoires in COVID-19. Study background: The analysed material was cDNA or gDNA that came from T cells, B-cell-depleted T cells, or PBMCs.

V gave up 3 bases and J gave up 5 bases, with 17 bases separating them. The germline CDR1 and CDR2 sequences are SGHNT and YYREEE (reference sequence). This CDR3 region has 15 residues. The source material was peripheral blood. This receptor was identified in a human donor in a cohort sampled during active COVID-19. The V gene is TRBV5-4, the J gene TRBJ2-5, with D perhaps TRBD1 (6 bases). The CDR3 is CASSYRAPQGETQYF. The CDR3 nucleotides are TGTGCCAGCAGCTATCGGGCTCCCCAGGGGGAGACCCAGTACTTC.